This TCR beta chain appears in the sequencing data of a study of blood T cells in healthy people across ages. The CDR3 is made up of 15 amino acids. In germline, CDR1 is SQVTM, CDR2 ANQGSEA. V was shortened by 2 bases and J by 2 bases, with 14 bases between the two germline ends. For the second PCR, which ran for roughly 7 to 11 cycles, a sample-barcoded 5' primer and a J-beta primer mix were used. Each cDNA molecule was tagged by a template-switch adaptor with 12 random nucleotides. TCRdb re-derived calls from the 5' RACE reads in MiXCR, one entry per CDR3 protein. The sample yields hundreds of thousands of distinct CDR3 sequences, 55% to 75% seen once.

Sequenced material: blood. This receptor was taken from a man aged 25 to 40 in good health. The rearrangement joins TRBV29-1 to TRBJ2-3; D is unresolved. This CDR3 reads CSVESFRDATDTQYF. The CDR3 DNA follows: TGCAGCGTTGAAAGTTTTAGGGATGCCACAGATACGCAGTATTTT.